These 22 T cell receptor beta chains were sequenced from one sample in a study of T-cell reconstitution after alpha-beta-depleted transplantation in children (dated by TCRdb to 2016 to 2017). Receptor amplification or capture employed PCR. Sequencing relied on an Illumina HiSeq 2500. Molecular barcoding was employed in the preparation of TCR libraries, with unique molecular identifiers being used to normalize TCRbeta repertoire quantification. TCRdb reprocessed the public reads (quality trimming at Q25 with fastp, clone calling with MiXCR) and kept in-frame beta chains. Each entry is one CDR3 protein sequence, shown with its most common DNA and genes. The sample table lists around 700,000 distinct CDR3 sequences, roughly 13% of them with a count of one. The top ten clonotypes cover about 0.79% of the sample. The treatment or condition label, as the study defines it: allogeneic hematopoietic cell transplantation with graft depleted of TCRalphabeta T cells and CD19 B cells.

Here the sequenced sample was PBMCs, taken before TCRalphabeta/CD19-depleted stem cell transplant. All receptors derive from a girl aged 2 to 10 with congenital amegakaryocytic thrombocytopenia, due to receive a stem cell transplant.

This clonotype was seen more than once but under ten times. The chain links TRBV28 to TRBJ2-1, with TRBD2 matching 8 bases. V shed 6 bases, J shed 6 bases, and the junction held 7 bases outside the gene matches. CDR3 length equals 14 residues. The germline CDR1 and CDR2 sequences are MDHEN and SYDVKM. The CDR3 DNA is TGTGCCAGCAGACTAGCGGTCGCGATCAATGAGCAGTTCTTC. Protein sequence: CASRLAVAINEQFF. Full variable domain (outside the CDR3, taken from reference TRBV28 and TRBJ2-1): DVKVTQSSRYLVKRTGEKVFLECVQDMDHENMFWYRQDPGLGLRLIYFSYDVKMKEKGDIPEGYSVSREKKERFSLILESASTNQTSMYLCASRLAVAINEQFFGPGTRLTVL.

This clonotype was seen only a few times. The chain's CDR3 is CASSHRTGGPVRYEQYF. CDR3 coding DNA: TGTGCCAGCAGCCATAGGACAGGGGGCCCTGTACGCTACGAGCAGTACTTC. This chain joins TRBV5-6 and TRBJ2-7, with 11 bases aligning to TRBD1. V lost 4 bases, J lost 3 bases, and 12 bases stayed unmatched. This CDR3 is 17 amino acids long. CDR1 is SGHDT, CDR2 YYEEEE, per germline.

Points on this clonotype: Germline and junction disagree at one end, which may indicate a read error. This chain connects TRBV5-1 to TRBJ2-2; D gene uncertain. From germline, CDR1 is SGHRS and CDR2 YFSETQ. The CDR3 runs to 13 residues. Here the CDR3 DNA reads TGCGCCAGCAACTTGGGTGGGACCGGGGAGCTGTTTTTT. As protein: CASNLGGTGELFF.

The chain links TRBV18 to TRBJ2-5, with 11 bases fitting TRBD1. There are 15 residues in the CDR3. Germline V CDR1 and CDR2: KGHSH, LQKENI. Trimming removed 4 bases from V and 2 bases from J; junction bases left unmatched: 3. The chain's CDR3 is CASSRDRGTQETQYF. The CDR3 bases are TGTGCCAGCTCACGGGACAGGGGGACTCAAGAGACCCAGTACTTC.

This clonotype was counted a few times. The chain is built from TRBV29-1 and TRBJ1-6; 7 bases line up with TRBD1. The V gene end was trimmed by 7 bases and the J gene end by 7 bases; junction bases not matched to a gene: 10. CDR1 and CDR2 (germline): SQVTM, ANQGSEA. This CDR3 is 14 amino acids long. The CDR3 here is CSARQGSENSPLHF. DNA of the CDR3: TGCAGCGCCCGACAGGGTTCGGAAAATTCACCCCTCCACTTT.

The rearrangement links TRBV7-9 to TRBJ2-3; 10 bases are shared with TRBD2. The junction had 10 bases not matched to a gene; V was cut back by 5 bases and J by 2 bases. Germline CDR1 and CDR2: SEHNR and FQNEAQ (reference sequence). The CDR3 is 17 amino acids. The CDR3 here is CASSVLGTSVLTDTQYF. The CDR3 DNA follows: TGTGCCAGCAGCGTCCTCGGGACTAGCGTACTCACAGATACGCAGTATTTT.

Points on this clonotype: A single base separates this from a much larger clone, so it may be a read error. The V call is TRBV20-1, the J call TRBJ2-1; no clear D gene. The CDR3 consists of 16 residues. The germline V gene encodes CDR1 DFQATT and CDR2 SNEGSKA (reference sequence). In DNA form, the CDR3 reads TGCAGTGCTGGAGATCCCCCTCAGAGCTCCTACAATGAGCAGTTCTTC. It encodes CSAGDPPQSSYNEQFF.

This clonotype was observed at least ten times. V gene TRBV6-5 combines with J gene TRBJ1-2; TRBD1 might be the D (6 bases). CDR1 and CDR2 (germline): MNHEY, SVGAGI. Trimming removed 7 bases from V and 0 bases from J, with 12 bases in between. The CDR3 covers 14 residues. CDR3 loop: CASITDRTNYGYTF. CDR3 DNA: TGTGCCAGCATTACCGACAGGACTAACTATGGCTACACCTTC.

This clonotype has at least ten counts. The gene calls are TRBV12-3 or TRBV12-4 and TRBJ1-4; a weak D match, TRBD1 (5 bases). The CDR3 spans 16 residues. V gave up 8 bases and J gave up 4 bases, with 20 bases separating them. This chain's CDR3 is CASGGIGSELNEKLFF. CDR3 bases: TGTGCCAGCGGGGGTATTGGGTCCGAACTTAATGAAAAACTGTTTTTT.

This clonotype was counted at least ten times. DNA of the CDR3: TGTGCCAGCAGGCCTATCTACAGGGGGAGCTCCTACAATGAGCAGTTCTTC. Amino acids: CASRPIYRGSSYNEQFF. The chain recombines TRBV7-7 with TRBJ2-1, with 8 bases matching TRBD1. CDR3 length: 17 amino acids. Germline lookup yields CDR1 SSHAT and CDR2 FNYEAQ (reference sequence). Germline trimming cut 6 bases from V and 0 bases from J; bases unmatched to any gene: 10.

This clonotype was recorded once. The chain combines TRBV19 with TRBJ2-1, with 13 bases identical to TRBD2. The V gene end was trimmed by 5 bases and the J gene end by 9 bases; junction bases not matched to a gene: 7. The CDR3 is 15 amino acids. Germline V gives CDR1 LNHDA, CDR2 SQIVND (reference sequence). Written as DNA, the CDR3 is TGTGCCAGTAGTCGGACTAGCGGGAGTTCGGGTGAGCAGTTCTTC. This sequence encodes CASSRTSGSSGEQFF. The whole variable domain, filled in from reference TRBV19 and TRBJ2-1, reads DGGITQSPKYLFRKEGQNVTLSCEQNLNHDAMYWYRQDPGQGLRLIYYSQIVNDFQKGDIAEGYSVSREKKESFPLTVTSAQKNPTAFYLCASSRTSGSSGEQFFGPGTRLTVL.

This clonotype appeared many times. Because the CDR3 is missing its conserved closing phenylalanine or tryptophan, this is likely a read error. The DNA is left out, because the CDR3 cannot be placed on it with certainty; the CDR3 is given as TCRdb lists it. Here the CDR3 reads CASNIAGGRTRL. The V gene is TRBV9, the J gene TRBJ2-1; the D segment call TRBD2 is taken from the table without a DNA check. The CDR3 contains 12 residues when both ends are counted. Germline V lookup: CDR1 SGDLS, CDR2 YYNGEE.

At least ten counts were recorded for this clonotype. CDR3: CAIRSGSKGSTDTQYF. The CDR3 DNA sequence: TGTGCCATCAGAAGCGGGAGTAAGGGTAGCACAGATACGCAGTATTTT. The V call is TRBV10-3, the J call TRBJ2-3, with 8 bases fitting TRBD2. CDR1 and CDR2 from the germline V gene are ENHRY and SYGVKD. CDR3 length equals 16 residues. With 6 bases clipped from V and 0 bases from J, the junction kept 8 bases outside the gene matches.

This rearrangement joins TRBV4-1 to TRBJ1-4, with a tentative D call TRBD1 (5 bases). Germline V gene data show CDR1 as MGHRA and CDR2 as YSYEKL. The CDR3 has 17 residues. Trimming cost V 2 bases and J 7 bases, with 20 bases left between them. In DNA form, the CDR3 reads TGCGCCAGCAGCCAAACTATCCGAGGCGGGACTTCTGAAAAACTGTTTTTT. Translation gives CASSQTIRGGTSEKLFF.

This chain uses TRBV11-2 with TRBJ2-3; D is tentatively TRBD1 or TRBD2 (5 bases each). V lost 6 bases and J lost 2, with 24 bases in between. The CDR3 contains 18 residues. Germline values: CDR1 SGHAT, CDR2 FQNNGV. CDR3 sequence reads: CASRVWGIIPGNTDTQYF. The CDR3 nucleotides read TGTGCCAGCAGGGTATGGGGGATTATCCCAGGGAACACAGATACGCAGTATTTT.

This clonotype was picked up a small number of times. The CDR3 sequence: CSASAGGLAKNIQYF. The DNA of the CDR3 is TGCAGTGCTTCCGCTGGAGGTCTGGCCAAAAACATTCAGTACTTC. The chain recombines TRBV20-1 with TRBJ2-4; tentatively, D is TRBD2 (5 bases). The germline V and J ends were trimmed by 5 bases and 1 base, with 15 bases remaining between them. This CDR3 spans 15 amino acids. The germline V gene has CDR1 DFQATT and CDR2 SNEGSKA (reference sequence).

This clonotype has ten or more counts. The chain has TRBV5-1 and TRBJ1-2; D is uncertain. CDR1 and CDR2 from the germline V gene are SGHRS and YFSETQ. The CDR3 runs to 14 residues. Trimming took off 0 bases at V and 4 bases at J, with 10 bases between the two ends. As DNA, the CDR3 is TGCGCCAGCAGCTTGGCCTACGGGCCCTATGGCTACACCTTC. Its protein is CASSLAYGPYGYTF.

This sequence joins TRBV11-2 and TRBJ2-3; 7 nucleotides line up with TRBD2. The V segment lost 4 bases and the J segment 4 bases; nucleotides outside the gene matches: 5. The CDR3 spans 14 residues. Germline V gene data show CDR1 as SGHAT and CDR2 as FQNNGV. The CDR3 protein is CASSSGAGADTQYF. CDR3 nucleotide sequence: TGTGCCAGCAGCTCGGGCGCGGGGGCAGATACGCAGTATTTT.

This clonotype was observed many times. The chain carries TRBV20-1 and TRBJ2-5; TRBD2 matches 11 bases. Germline CDR1 reads DFQATT; CDR2 reads SNEGSKA (reference sequence). After removal of 4 bases from V and 3 bases from J, the junction contained 10 bases not matched to a gene. The CDR3 totals 16 residues. The CDR3 DNA reads as TGCAGTGCTACCGTCCCTAGCGGGAGGTATGAAGAGACCCAGTACTTC. Translating it yields CSATVPSGRYEETQYF.

The chain is built from TRBV7-6 and TRBJ2-1; TRBD2 agrees at 11 bases. Germline lookup yields CDR1 SGHVS and CDR2 FNYEAQ. This CDR3 is 16 amino acids long. V dropped 6 bases and J dropped 7; count of bases not matched to a gene: 11. The chain's CDR3 is CASSYLSGRAWNEQFF. CDR3 DNA: TGTGCCAGCAGTTACCTTAGCGGGAGGGCCTGGAATGAGCAGTTCTTC. The variable domain in full, completed from reference TRBV7-6 and TRBJ2-1, reads GAGVSQSPRYKVTKRGQDVALRCDPISGHVSLYWYRQALGQGPEFLTYFNYEAQQDKSGLPNDRFSAERPEGSISTLTIQRTEQRDSAMYRCASSYLSGRAWNEQFFGPGTRLTVL.

The chain carries TRBV20-1 and TRBJ2-7; 7 bases agree with TRBD1. Per germline, CDR1 DFQATT and CDR2 SNEGSKA (reference sequence). V shed 2 bases, J shed 6 bases, and the junction held 13 bases outside the gene matches. The CDR3 runs to 15 residues. The CDR3 reads CSARLTTGKRREQYF. CDR3 coding DNA: TGCAGTGCTAGACTGACGACAGGGAAGCGCCGCGAGCAGTACTTC.

This clonotype was counted at least ten times. The chain has TRBV29-1 and TRBJ1-4; unclear D gene. Germline values: CDR1 SQVTM, CDR2 ANQGSEA. The CDR3 is 13 residues long. With 5 bases removed from V and 5 bases from J, the gap between germline ends came to 12 bases. CDR3 amino acids: CSVPARGNEKLFF. CDR3 nucleotides: TGCAGCGTTCCGGCTCGGGGAAATGAAAAACTGTTTTTT.